These 27 T cell receptor beta chains came from one sample sequenced in a study of blood T cell repertoires in COVID-19. The method was immunoSEQ multiplex PCR; TCRdb's version includes in-frame clones alone and lacks a portion of them. Found here are approximately 150,000 clones, more than 60% of them singletons; the top ten hold around a sixth. Sequenced material: peripheral blood. The receptors were sampled from a man aged 50-60 years with acute or convalescent COVID-19.

The chain links TRBV19 to TRBJ1-1, with D uncertain. CDR1 and CDR2 (germline): LNHDA, SQIVND (reference sequence). V lost 5 bases and J 4 bases, leaving 8 bases between the germline ends. This CDR3 has 12 residues. CDR3 in amino acids: CASSLEGTEAFF. The CDR3 DNA follows: TGTGCCAGTAGTCTTGAGGGCACTGAAGCTTTCTTT.

The chain joins TRBV24-1 to TRBJ2-3, with a tentative D call TRBD2 (6 bases). Germline V CDR1 and CDR2: KGHDR, SFDVKD. The CDR3 has 17 residues. V was pared by 4 bases and J by 0 bases, with 16 bases between. In DNA, the CDR3 is TGTGCCACCAGTGACCAGGGACTGGAAACTAGCACAGATACGCAGTATTTT. Encoded protein: CATSDQGLETSTDTQYF.

This rearrangement joins TRBV10-2 to TRBJ2-7; D may be TRBD2 (6 bases). Germline lookup yields CDR1 WSHSY and CDR2 SAAADI. There are 12 residues in the CDR3. The V and J ends lost 8 bases and 7 bases respectively, with 15 bases between them. This CDR3 is CASGRGAGEQYV. DNA for the CDR3: TGCGCCAGCGGGCGCGGGGCGGGGGAGCAGTACGTC.

The chain uses TRBV7-3 and TRBJ2-2, with 8 bases matching TRBD1. With 3 bases clipped from V and 5 bases from J, the junction kept 5 bases outside the gene matches. Germline CDR1 reads SGHTA; CDR2 reads FQGTGA. This CDR3 spans 15 amino acids. CDR3 bases: TGTGCCAGCAGCTTCGGACAGGGAGATACCGGGGAGCTGTTTTTT. The encoded protein is CASSFGQGDTGELFF.

The chain links TRBV28 to TRBJ2-7, with TRBD1 identical over 8 bases. The germline gives CDR1 MDHEN, CDR2 SYDVKM. Trimming took 5 bases from V and 1 from J; bases not matched to a gene: 7. This CDR3 comprises 15 residues. The CDR3 spells CASSVQGGASYEQYV. The CDR3 bases are TGTGCCAGCAGTGTACAGGGGGGAGCTTCCTACGAGCAGTACGTC.

The rearrangement uses TRBV14 and TRBJ1-6; the match to TRBD1 covers 8 bases. Germline CDR1 reads SGHDN; CDR2 reads FVKESK. The CDR3 loop spans 16 amino acids. V lost 2 bases, J lost 7 bases, and 7 bases stayed unmatched. The CDR3 coding sequence is TGTGCCAGCAGCCAAAACTTGGGACAGGCAAATTCACCCCTCCACTTT. Translation gives CASSQNLGQANSPLHF.

The V call is TRBV5-6, the J call TRBJ1-6, with unresolved D. The V end was cut by 5 bases, the J end by 11 bases, with 17 bases between. CDR1 is SGHDT, CDR2 YYEEEE, per germline. The CDR3 consists of 14 residues. CDR3 region: CASSLGRRGTPLHF. DNA of the CDR3: TGTGCCAGCAGTTTAGGACGGCGAGGGACACCCCTCCACTTT.

This chain links TRBV7-3 with TRBJ1-1; D might be TRBD1 (6 bases). CDR1 and CDR2 from the germline V gene are SGHTA and FQGTGA. Trimming cost V 6 bases and J 1 base, with 9 bases left between them. The CDR3 runs to 13 residues. The chain's CDR3 is CASSQGQNTEAFF. CDR3 nucleotide sequence: TGTGCCAGCAGTCAGGGACAGAACACTGAAGCTTTCTTT.

This clone is a singleton in its sample. Within the sample, other DNA sequences also encode this same CDR3. The chain employs TRBV9 and TRBJ1-1; the D is unclear. Germline lookup yields CDR1 SGDLS and CDR2 YYNGEE. Trimming removed 0 bases at V and 1 base at J, with 7 bases between. This CDR3 comprises 14 residues. The DNA for the CDR3 is TGTGCCAGCAGCGTAGCGACGGGGAACACTGAAGCTTTCTTT. Its translation is CASSVATGNTEAFF.

This clone was counted a few times. The genes are TRBV24-1 and TRBJ1-4, with D tentatively TRBD1 (6 bases). Trimming took off 2 bases at V and 3 bases at J, with 9 bases between the two ends. In germline, CDR1 is KGHDR, CDR2 SFDVKD. The length of the CDR3 is 15 residues. The CDR3 is CATSDWEGANEKLFF. The CDR3 nucleotides read TGTGCCACCAGTGATTGGGAGGGGGCTAATGAAAAACTGTTTTTT.

This chain connects TRBV10-3 to TRBJ1-6, with TRBD1 as a possible D gene (6 bases). Looked up from germline, CDR1 is ENHRY and CDR2 is SYGVKD. V was shortened by 10 bases and J by 0 bases, with 13 bases between the two germline ends. This CDR3 comprises 15 residues. The CDR3 here is CASRADSSYNSPLHF. The CDR3, as DNA: TGTGCCAGCCGGGCGGACAGCTCCTATAATTCACCCCTCCACTTT.

The rearrangement links TRBV5-1 to TRBJ2-7, with 8 positions matching TRBD1. The CDR3 loop spans 14 amino acids. Germline V gene lookup returns CDR1 SGHRS and CDR2 YFSETQ. V lost 5 bases to trimming and J lost 4 bases; unmatched junction nucleotides: 8. The CDR3 coding sequence is TGCGCCAGCAGGACGGGACAGGACCAATACGAGCAGTACTTC. Its protein product is CASRTGQDQYEQYF.

To note about this clone: The sample holds other DNA sequences that translate to the same CDR3. The chain has TRBV4-1 and TRBJ1-1; 9 bases agree with TRBD1. This CDR3 is 14 amino acids long. V gave up 6 bases and J gave up 5 bases; unmatched junction bases: 7. CDR1 MGHRA and CDR2 YSYEKL come from the germline V gene. This CDR3 is CASSPGQGTTEAFF. The CDR3 region has the DNA TGCGCCAGCAGTCCCGGACAGGGGACGACTGAAGCTTTCTTT.

This sequence joins TRBV25-1 and TRBJ1-2, with a weak D call TRBD1 (6 bases). Germline V lookup: CDR1 MGHDK, CDR2 SYGVNS. V lost 4 bases and J lost 4, with 10 bases in between. There are 13 residues in the CDR3. This CDR3 reads CASSVGGGYGYTF. CDR3 DNA sequence: TGTGCCAGCAGTGTAGGGGGGGGCTATGGCTACACCTTC.

The chain uses TRBV28 and TRBJ2-5; 9 nucleotides match TRBD1. Germline V gene lookup returns CDR1 MDHEN and CDR2 SYDVKM. The CDR3 is 12 residues long. The V segment lost 6 bases and the J segment 9 bases; nucleotides outside the gene matches: 5. For the CDR3, the DNA is TGTGCCAGCAGAACCCGACAGGGGGCCCAGTACTTC. This gives the protein CASRTRQGAQYF.

This clone was seen just once. This chain uses TRBV6-6 with TRBJ2-2; D might be TRBD1 or TRBD2, each matching 5 bases. CDR1 is MNHNY, CDR2 SVGAGI, per germline (reference sequence). CDR3 length: 16 residues. Trimming removed 5 bases from V and 2 bases from J, with 15 bases in between. This chain's CDR3 is CASSRGHGLNTGELFF. As DNA, the CDR3 is TGTGCCAGCAGTCGGGGCCATGGGCTCAACACCGGGGAGCTGTTTTTT.

This clone was seen a few times. This sequence joins TRBV14 and TRBJ2-5; D ambiguous. The CDR3 runs to 11 residues. Germline CDR1 reads SGHDN; CDR2 reads FVKESK. V was cut by 3 bases and J by 7 bases, with 6 bases left in between. The CDR3 DNA sequence: TGTGCCAGCAGCCAGAGTGTGACCCAGTACTTC. Translation gives CASSQSVTQYF.

V and J are TRBV9 and TRBJ2-3; D call uncertain. V was pared by 3 bases and J by 0 bases, with 20 bases between. Germline V CDR1 and CDR2: SGDLS, YYNGEE. The CDR3 length is 18 residues. In nucleotides, the CDR3 is TGTGCCAGCAGCGCACCGTCGACTCACCGATCTAGCACAGATACGCAGTATTTT. It translates to CASSAPSTHRSSTDTQYF. The full variable domain, in which reference TRBV9 and TRBJ2-3 provide the parts outside the CDR3, is DSGVTQTPKHLITATGQRVTLRCSPRSGDLSVYWYQQSLDQGLQFLIQYYNGEERAKGNILERFSAQQFPDLHSELNLSSLELGDSALYFCASSAPSTHRSSTDTQYFGPGTRLTVL.

V usage is TRBV2 and J usage is TRBJ1-6, with 8 bases aligning to TRBD1. The CDR3 is 14 residues long. Germline assignment: CDR1 SNHLY and CDR2 FYNNEI. J gave up 9 bases and V 6 bases, and 7 bases lay outside the gene matches. CDR3 sequence reads: CASSPGTGSSPLHF. The CDR3 DNA reads TGTGCCAGCAGCCCCGGGACAGGCTCTTCACCCCTCCACTTT.

This clone was counted between two and nine times. The chain employs TRBV29-1 and TRBJ1-2; a possible D gene is TRBD1 (5 bases). In germline, CDR1 is SQVTM, CDR2 ANQGSEA. This CDR3 region has 12 residues. Trimming took off 8 bases at V and 8 bases at J, with 18 bases between the two ends. CDR3 residues: CSSLGGERGYTF. The CDR3 nucleotides are TGCAGCTCCCTGGGAGGGGAGAGAGGCTACACCTTC.

The V gene is TRBV7-2, the J gene TRBJ2-7; D perhaps matches TRBD2 (6 bases). This CDR3 has 16 residues. Germline loops: CDR1 SGHTA, CDR2 FQGNSA. Trimming shortened V by 0 bases and J by 0 bases, and 12 bases separated the two germline ends. CDR3 in DNA: TGTGCCAGCAGCTTAGCGCTCGGGGGAAGCTCCTACGAGCAGTACTTC. Encoded protein: CASSLALGGSSYEQYF.

V is TRBV7-2 and J is TRBJ1-2; tentatively, D is TRBD1 (6 bases). This CDR3 is 14 amino acids long. Trimming shortened V by 2 bases and J by 5 bases, and 12 bases separated the two germline ends. Germline V gene data show CDR1 as SGHTA and CDR2 as FQGNSA. CDR3 in amino acids: CASSLPGQGYGYTF. CDR3 nucleotide sequence: TGTGCCAGCAGCTTACCAGGGCAGGGGTATGGCTACACCTTC.

The rearrangement links TRBV5-6 to TRBJ2-5; D remains ambiguous. With 1 base removed from V and 1 base from J, the gap between germline ends came to 8 bases. CDR3 length equals 14 residues. CDR1 and CDR2 from the germline V gene are SGHDT and YYEEEE. CDR3 sequence (DNA): TGTGCCAGCAGCTTGATGTCATCCCAAGAGACCCAGTACTTC. Translation: CASSLMSSQETQYF.

This clone was recorded a few times. The genes are TRBV5-1 and TRBJ1-1; D gene uncertain. V lost 0 bases, J lost 4 bases, and 13 bases lay in between. Germline V gives CDR1 SGHRS, CDR2 YFSETQ. This CDR3 has 15 residues. As DNA, the CDR3 is TGCGCCAGCAGCTTGGATTTGGGCGGGCCCACTGAAGCTTTCTTT. The encoded protein is CASSLDLGGPTEAFF.

At least ten counts were recorded for this clone. This rearrangement joins TRBV27 to TRBJ1-2; 8 bases agree with TRBD1. CDR3 length: 14 residues. Germline assignment: CDR1 MNHEY and CDR2 SMNVEV (reference sequence). The V and J ends lost 6 bases and 0 bases, in that order; junction bases with no gene match: 3. The CDR3 nucleotides read TGTGCCAGCAGCCCGACAGGGGCTAACTATGGCTACACCTTC. It codes for CASSPTGANYGYTF.

This clone appeared once. This chain connects TRBV27 to TRBJ1-2; 9 bases fit TRBD1. Trimming removed 4 bases from V and 3 bases from J; junction bases left unmatched: 9. The CDR3 consists of 16 residues. Germline lookup yields CDR1 MNHEY and CDR2 SMNVEV (reference sequence). The CDR3 sequence: CASSYQGTGTYYGYTF. The CDR3 coding sequence is TGTGCCAGCAGTTATCAAGGGACAGGGACTTACTATGGCTACACCTTC.

The chain links TRBV7-8 to TRBJ2-7; D gene uncertain. Germline V gene sequence: CDR1 SGHVS, CDR2 FQNEAQ. Trimming took 0 bases from V and 2 from J, leaving 8 bases between them. This CDR3 has 14 residues. The CDR3 sequence: CASSLAGQAYEQYF. The DNA for the CDR3 is TGTGCCAGCAGCTTAGCCGGTCAGGCCTACGAGCAGTACTTC.